This T cell receptor (beta chain) came from a study of T cell changes during pregnancy in multiple sclerosis (dated by TCRdb to between 2019 and 2020). For the study in its entirety: Changes in the T cell repertoire over the course of pregnancy were examined in this study in women with multiple sclerosis.

In the case of this clone: The antigen this receptor binds is unknown. Base qualities are missing; no much larger clone stands one base away.

Libraries were made using the immunoSEQ multiplex PCR assay. TCRdb holds this immuneACCESS table with in-frame rearrangements only. Some clones are missing; in checked studies, unresolved V genes explain under half, and the rest has no known cause. A total of some 77,000 clones appear in this sample, roughly 92% of them only once. Less than 2.5% of the sample is held by the ten biggest clonotypes. From V the trimming removes 3 bases and from J it removes 3 bases, while the gene matches leave 5 bases of the junction unaccounted for. From the cysteine up to the phenylalanine, the CDR3 has a length of 14 residues. The sequence is cut down to CDR3 DNA, 42 bases in frame from base 1. From the germline V gene, CDR1 is SGHTA and CDR2 is FQGNSA.

The origin of this receptor is a female donor in good health, enrolled as a control in a pregnancy study. The receptor chain draws on TRBV7-2 and TRBJ2-7; 7 middle bases align to TRBD1. The source material was peripheral blood, sampled in the second trimester of pregnancy. The CDR3 is CASSFGTANYEQYF. The nucleotide sequence reads as follows: TGTGCCAGCAGCTTCGGGACAGCCAACTACGAGCAGTACTTC.